The next 31 T cell receptor beta chains were all read from a single sample in a study of graft-versus-host responses after intestinal transplantation. Assay used: immunoSEQ multiplex PCR; TCRdb lists only in-frame clones, some missing. This table holds 55,000 to 70,000 clones, roughly 89% found once. The specimen was PBMCs, collected about 120 days after intestinal transplantation. Receptors originate from a human patient who received an intestinal transplant, so some T cells may come from the graft donor.

The chain links TRBV5-4 to TRBJ2-5, with 9 nucleotides matching TRBD1. The tail of the sequence fits TRBJ2-7 better, so the J call may be wrong. Germline lookup yields CDR1 SGHNT and CDR2 YYREEE (reference sequence). The CDR3 has 15 amino acids. The chain's CDR3 is CASSLDRGPYYEQYF. The CDR3 DNA follows: TGTGCCAGCAGCTTGGACAGGGGGCCCTACTACGAGCAGTACTTC.

The chain uses TRBV5-4 and TRBJ2-3, with 8 bases lining up with TRBD2. The CDR3 extends over 14 amino acids. V shed 4 bases, J shed 6 bases, and the junction held 7 bases outside the gene matches. Germline CDR1 is SGHNT and CDR2 is YYREEE (reference sequence). The CDR3 loop reads CASSPGTSPDTQYF. CDR3 DNA: TGTGCCAGCAGCCCTGGGACTAGTCCGGATACGCAGTATTTT.

The chain uses TRBV10-3 and TRBJ2-7; D is unresolved. Germline CDR1 and CDR2: ENHRY and SYGVKD. The CDR3 has 13 residues. Between the trimmed V and J ends, which lost 4 bases and 3 bases, there was a span of 10 bases. The CDR3 region is CAISGNSNYEQYF. The CDR3 DNA sequence: TGTGCCATCAGTGGCAACAGCAACTACGAGCAGTACTTC.

This clone has just one count. This rearrangement joins TRBV27 to TRBJ1-4; possible D gene TRBD1, 6 bases. The CDR3 is 15 amino acids. V shed 5 bases and J shed 5 bases, with 15 bases lying between them. The V gene's germline CDR1 is MNHEY and CDR2 SMNVEV (reference sequence). CDR3 in amino acids: CASSATGWGNEKLFF. CDR3 DNA sequence: TGTGCCAGCAGTGCAACAGGGTGGGGGAATGAAAAACTGTTTTTT.

This clone is a singleton in its sample. The CDR3 reads CASSRDGNYGYTF. The CDR3 DNA is TGTGCCAGCAGCAGGGACGGAAACTATGGCTACACCTTC. The chain links TRBV5-5 to TRBJ1-2, with D perhaps matching TRBD1 (5 bases). Germline V CDR1 and CDR2: SGHKS, YYEKEE (reference sequence). V was pared by 4 bases and J by 2 bases, with 9 bases between. The CDR3 covers 13 residues. Combining the CDR3 with reference TRBV5-5 and TRBJ1-2 gives the whole variable domain DAGVTQSPTHLIKTRGQQVTLRCSPISGHKSVSWYQQVLGQGPQFIFQYYEKEERGRGNFPDRFSARQFPNYSSELNVNALLLGDSALYLCASSRDGNYGYTFGSGTRLTVV.

This sequence joins TRBV28 and TRBJ2-7, with D possibly being TRBD1 (6 bases). Germline V gene lookup returns CDR1 MDHEN and CDR2 SYDVKM. Deletions cut 2 bases from V and 2 bases from J, with 13 bases between. The CDR3 contains 15 residues. CDR3 sequence reads: CASSLRQGPTYEQYF. The CDR3 DNA sequence: TGTGCCAGCAGTTTACGGCAGGGGCCTACCTACGAGCAGTACTTC. The full variable domain, rest sourced from reference TRBV28 and TRBJ2-7, is DVKVTQSSRYLVKRTGEKVFLECVQDMDHENMFWYRQDPGLGLRLIYFSYDVKMKEKGDIPEGYSVSREKKERFSLILESASTNQTSMYLCASSLRQGPTYEQYFGPGTRLTVT.

The chain is built from TRBV11-2 and TRBJ2-7; TRBD2 agrees at 8 bases. Looked up from germline, CDR1 is SGHAT and CDR2 is FQNNGV. J lost 6 bases, V lost 6 bases, and 19 bases had no gene match. The CDR3 is made up of 17 amino acids. The CDR3 loop is CASSHSPGLGGKGEQYF. The DNA for the CDR3 is TGTGCCAGCAGTCATAGTCCGGGACTAGGTGGGAAGGGCGAGCAGTACTTC.

This clone was seen a single time. This chain connects TRBV5-1 to TRBJ2-5; D not certain. Between the trimmed V and J ends, which lost 1 base and 4 bases, there was a span of 11 bases. The germline gives CDR1 SGHRS, CDR2 YFSETQ. The CDR3 runs 14 residues. The CDR3 sequence is CASSLSATPETQYF. CDR3 in DNA: TGCGCCAGCAGCTTGAGTGCCACCCCAGAGACCCAGTACTTC.

The chain combines TRBV5-4 with TRBJ1-3, with D possibly matching TRBD1 (5 bases). This CDR3 is 17 amino acids long. Germline V gene lookup returns CDR1 SGHNT and CDR2 YYREEE (reference sequence). Between the trimmed V and J ends, which lost 0 bases and 0 bases, there was a span of 13 bases. CDR3 sequence: CASSLGGDGLSGNTIYF. CDR3 in DNA: TGTGCCAGCAGCTTGGGAGGGGACGGTCTCTCTGGAAACACCATATATTTT.

Remarks on this clone: The same CDR3 is also encoded by other DNA sequences in this sample. The chain is built from TRBV4-1 and TRBJ2-1; 7 positions match TRBD2. V lost 0 bases to trimming and J lost 4 bases; unmatched junction nucleotides: 3. Germline-derived CDR1 and CDR2 are MGHRA and YSYEKL. The CDR3 contains 15 residues. This CDR3 reads CASSQDGREYNEQFF. The DNA for the CDR3 is TGCGCCAGCAGCCAAGACGGGCGGGAGTACAATGAGCAGTTCTTC.

This chain uses TRBV20-1 with TRBJ1-2; D unresolved. V lost 5 bases to trimming and J lost 8 bases, with 12 bases between them. This CDR3 has 11 amino acids. Germline CDR1 DFQATT, CDR2 SNEGSKA (reference sequence). CDR3 nucleotide sequence: TGCAGTGCTTCGGCCGTGGACGGCTACACCTTC. It translates to CSASAVDGYTF.

A note on this clone: This sample includes further DNA sequences coding for the same CDR3. This sequence joins TRBV2 and TRBJ2-1, with D maybe TRBD1 (6 bases). The germline V gene has CDR1 SNHLY and CDR2 FYNNEI. This CDR3 spans 16 amino acids. The V and J ends lost 1 base and 8 bases respectively, with 18 bases between them. CDR3 loop: CASSEERGISGDEQFF. CDR3 bases: TGTGCCAGCAGTGAAGAGAGGGGGATCTCGGGCGATGAGCAGTTCTTC. The full variable domain, with the rest looked up from reference TRBV2 and TRBJ2-1, is EPEVTQTPSHQVTQMGQEVILRCVPISNHLYFYWYRQILGQKVEFLVSFYNNEISEKSEIFDDQFSVERPDGSNFTLKIRSTKLEDSAMYFCASSEERGISGDEQFFGPGTRLTVL.

CDR3 region: CASSAVGLEETQYF. Written as DNA, the CDR3 is TGTGCCAGCAGCGCCGTGGGGTTAGAAGAGACCCAGTACTTC. The V gene is TRBV9, the J gene TRBJ2-5; D uncertain. This CDR3 is built from 14 residues. Looked up from germline, CDR1 is SGDLS and CDR2 is YYNGEE. Between the trimmed V and J ends, which lost 3 bases and 3 bases, there was a span of 12 bases.

In this sample, this clone turned up once. The chain is built from TRBV5-1 and TRBJ1-3; D not certain. CDR3 length: 12 residues. The V gene's germline CDR1 is SGHRS and CDR2 YFSETQ. V shed 0 bases and J shed 8 bases, with 6 bases lying between them. CDR3 bases: TGCGCCAGCAGCTTGGAAGGACACACCATATATTTT. Translated: CASSLEGHTIYF.

In this sample, this clone turned up once. For the CDR3, the DNA is TGCGCCAGCAGCTATGGACAGGGGGAGACCCAGTACTTC. It translates to CASSYGQGETQYF. V usage is TRBV5-1 and J usage is TRBJ2-5; 9 nucleotides agree with TRBD1. CDR3 length: 13 residues. Trimming cost V 3 bases and J 5 bases; bases outside gene matches: 2. Germline CDR1 SGHRS, CDR2 YFSETQ.

In this sample, this clone turned up once. The gene calls are TRBV10-2 and TRBJ2-3; TRBD2 agrees at 7 bases. The CDR3 is 16 amino acids. Trimming took 0 bases from V and 4 from J; bases not matched to a gene: 7. Germline-derived CDR1 and CDR2 are WSHSY and SAAADI. CDR3 amino acids: CASSESYLADSDTQYF. In DNA form, the CDR3 reads TGCGCCAGCAGTGAGTCATATCTAGCGGACTCAGATACGCAGTATTTT.

The gene calls are TRBV7-8 and TRBJ1-1; D possibly corresponds to TRBD1 (5 bases). The CDR3 runs to 15 residues. Trimming cost V 5 bases and J 1 base, with 14 bases left between them. Germline V lookup: CDR1 SGHVS, CDR2 FQNEAQ. For the CDR3, the DNA is TGTGCCAGCAGCGCCCGTCCGGGACCGAACACTGAAGCTTTCTTT. It codes for CASSARPGPNTEAFF.

The chain joins TRBV18 to TRBJ1-5; D gene unclear. The CDR3 has 15 residues. V shed 3 bases and J shed 6 bases, with 15 bases lying between them. CDR1 and CDR2 (germline): KGHSH, LQKENI. CDR3 sequence (DNA): TGTGCCAGCTCACCTCTCCACGGAGGGAGTCAGCCCCAGCATTTT. This codes for CASSPLHGGSQPQHF.

V and J are TRBV2 and TRBJ2-4; D perhaps matches TRBD2 (6 bases). Germline assignment: CDR1 SNHLY and CDR2 FYNNEI. This CDR3 has 14 amino acids. V lost 9 bases, J lost 1 base, and 13 bases lay in between. CDR3 in DNA: TGTGCCAGAGGAGGGCCGGACGCCAAAAACATTCAGTACTTC. It is translated as CARGGPDAKNIQYF.

The rearrangement uses TRBV15 and TRBJ2-7; D is tentatively TRBD1 or TRBD2 (5 bases each). This CDR3 is 15 amino acids long. In germline, CDR1 is LNHNV, CDR2 YYDKDF (reference sequence). Trimming stripped 4 bases from V and 0 bases from J, with 13 bases between. CDR3 DNA sequence: TGTGCCACCAGCATAGGGACCGAGAGCTCCTACGAGCAGTACTTC. Its translation: CATSIGTESSYEQYF.

The chain combines TRBV10-2 with TRBJ2-5, with 11 bases identical to TRBD2. The end of the DNA aligns better with TRBJ2-7, so the J call may be wrong. In germline, CDR1 is WSHSY, CDR2 SAAADI. The CDR3 is 14 amino acids. CDR3 bases: TGCGCCAGCAGTGAACTAGCGGGGGCCTACGAGCAGTACTTC. It translates to CASSELAGAYEQYF.

This clone was observed a single time. In DNA form, the CDR3 reads TGTGCCAGTAGGTTGACAGGGTCGAACACTGAAGCTTTCTTT. This encodes CASRLTGSNTEAFF. The rearrangement uses TRBV19 and TRBJ1-1; 7 bases line up with TRBD1. The trim removed 6 bases at V and 1 base at J, leaving 5 bases unmatched. This CDR3 contains 14 residues. Germline CDR1 reads LNHDA; CDR2 reads SQIVND (reference sequence).

The chain carries TRBV5-1 and TRBJ2-3; D might be TRBD1 (5 bases). The germline V gene has CDR1 SGHRS and CDR2 YFSETQ. The CDR3 totals 15 residues. Trimming cost V 0 bases and J 2 bases, with 10 bases left between them. CDR3 region: CASSLVGAPTDTQYF. The CDR3 bases are TGCGCCAGCAGCTTGGTAGGGGCCCCCACAGATACGCAGTATTTT.

The chain recombines TRBV6-1 with TRBJ1-1; 7 bases line up with TRBD1. The V gene end was trimmed by 8 bases and the J gene end by 2 bases; junction bases not matched to a gene: 2. CDR3 size: 12 residues. CDR1 is MNHNS, CDR2 SASEGT, per germline. This CDR3 is CASGTANTEAFF. The CDR3 DNA follows: TGTGCCAGCGGGACAGCTAACACTGAAGCTTTCTTT.

Concerning this clone itself: The same CDR3 arises from other DNA sequences in this sample as well. This chain joins TRBV5-6 and TRBJ1-1, with TRBD1 as a possible D gene (6 bases). Germline assignment: CDR1 SGHDT and CDR2 YYEEEE. V lost 0 bases, J lost 5 bases, and 14 bases lay in between. This CDR3 comprises 15 residues. CDR3 region: CASSLGARGSTEAFF. DNA of the CDR3: TGTGCCAGCAGCTTGGGGGCCAGGGGATCTACTGAAGCTTTCTTT.

The chain joins TRBV7-9 to TRBJ1-4; TRBD1 aligns across 9 bases. CDR1 is SEHNR, CDR2 FQNEAQ, per germline (reference sequence). This CDR3 contains 14 residues. V lost 1 base, J lost 11 bases, and 5 bases stayed unmatched. CDR3 sequence: CASSLGGQGPKLFF. For the CDR3, the DNA is TGTGCCAGCAGCTTAGGGGGACAGGGACCTAAACTGTTTTTT. The whole variable domain, filled in from reference TRBV7-9 and TRBJ1-4, reads DTGVSQNPRHKITKRGQNVTFRCDPISEHNRLYWYRQTLGQGPEFLTYFQNEAQLEKSRLLSDRFSAERPKGSFSTLEIQRTEQGDSAMYLCASSLGGQGPKLFFGSGTQLSVL.

The chain links TRBV10-3 to TRBJ2-1; D is uncertain. The CDR3 consists of 14 residues. The germline V gene has CDR1 ENHRY and CDR2 SYGVKD. V was clipped by 6 bases and J by 2 bases, with 11 bases between them. CDR3 sequence reads: CAIRPAATYNEQFF. The CDR3 coding sequence is TGTGCCATCAGGCCCGCTGCGACCTACAATGAGCAGTTCTTC.

J is TRBJ1-2 and V is TRBV18; 7 bases are a match to TRBD1. The CDR3 covers 17 residues. V lost 1 base to trimming and J lost 2 bases; unmatched junction nucleotides: 10. Germline loops: CDR1 KGHSH, CDR2 LQKENI. The CDR3 coding sequence is TGTGCCAGCTCACCACGACCCCTGACAGGGAACAACTATGGCTACACCTTC. Its translation: CASSPRPLTGNNYGYTF.

Only one count was recorded for this clone. The V and J genes are TRBV2 and TRBJ2-7, with D possibly TRBD1 on 6 matching bases. With 6 bases removed from V and 1 base from J, the gap between germline ends came to 16 bases. This CDR3 has 15 amino acids. Per germline, CDR1 SNHLY and CDR2 FYNNEI. CDR3 bases: TGTGCCAGCAGCCCAGACAGGATCTTTTCCTACGAGCAGTACTTC. Translated: CASSPDRIFSYEQYF.

The chain couples TRBV5-1 to TRBJ2-2, with D possibly matching TRBD2 (6 bases). Per germline, CDR1 SGHRS and CDR2 YFSETQ. The germline V and J ends were trimmed by 4 bases and 2 bases, with 12 bases remaining between them. This CDR3 has 15 residues. The CDR3, as DNA: TGCGCCAGCAGCCTGGGACTCCGAAACACCGGGGAGCTGTTTTTT. It codes for CASSLGLRNTGELFF.

This chain joins TRBV4-1 and TRBJ1-6; TRBD1 is a possible D gene (5 bases). The germline V gene encodes CDR1 MGHRA and CDR2 YSYEKL. V lost 1 base, J lost 7 bases, and 11 bases lay in between. The length of the CDR3 is 15 residues. CDR3 nucleotide sequence: TGCGCCAGCAGCCAAGCCGGACACGAAAATTCACCCCTCCACTTT. This codes for CASSQAGHENSPLHF.